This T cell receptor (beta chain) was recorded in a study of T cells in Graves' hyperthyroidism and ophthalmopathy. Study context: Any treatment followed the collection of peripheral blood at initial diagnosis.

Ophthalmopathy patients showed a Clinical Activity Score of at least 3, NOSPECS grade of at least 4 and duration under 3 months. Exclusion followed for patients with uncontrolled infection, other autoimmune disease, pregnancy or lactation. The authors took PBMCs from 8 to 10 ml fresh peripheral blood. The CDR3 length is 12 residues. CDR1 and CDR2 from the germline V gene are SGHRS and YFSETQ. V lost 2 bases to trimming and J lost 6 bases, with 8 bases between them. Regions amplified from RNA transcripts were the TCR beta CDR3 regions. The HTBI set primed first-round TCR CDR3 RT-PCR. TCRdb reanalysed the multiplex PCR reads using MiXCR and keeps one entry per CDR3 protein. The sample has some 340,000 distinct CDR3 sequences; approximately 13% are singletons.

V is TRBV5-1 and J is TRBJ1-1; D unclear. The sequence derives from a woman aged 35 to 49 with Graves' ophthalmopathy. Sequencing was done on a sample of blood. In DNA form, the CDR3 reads TGCGCCAGCAGCTTCCCGTCCCCTGAAGCTTTCTTT. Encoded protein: CASSFPSPEAFF.